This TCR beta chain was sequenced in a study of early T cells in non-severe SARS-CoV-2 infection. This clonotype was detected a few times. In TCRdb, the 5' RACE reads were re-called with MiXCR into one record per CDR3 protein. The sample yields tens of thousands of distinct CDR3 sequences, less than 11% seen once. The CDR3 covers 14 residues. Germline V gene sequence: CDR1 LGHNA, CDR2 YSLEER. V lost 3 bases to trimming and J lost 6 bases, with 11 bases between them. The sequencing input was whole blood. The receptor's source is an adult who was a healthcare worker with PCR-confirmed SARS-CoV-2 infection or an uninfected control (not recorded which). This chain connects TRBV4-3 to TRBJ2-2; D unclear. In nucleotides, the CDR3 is TGCGCCAGCAGCCAGGGTGTAGTGCCCGGGGAGCTGTTTTTT. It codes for CASSQGVVPGELFF.